This T cell receptor beta chain was found in a study of blood T cells in healthy people across ages. Sample-barcoded 5' priming and a J-beta primer mix drove a second PCR of 7 to 11 cycles. One entry per CDR3 protein, called by TCRdb with MiXCR from the 5' RACE reads. This table has about 970,000 distinct CDR3 sequences, roughly half appearing once. This CDR3 region has 14 residues. V shed 5 bases and J 5 bases; nucleotides not matched to a gene: 6. CDR1 is MNHNY, CDR2 SVGAGI, per germline (reference sequence). This clonotype was seen a few times. Sequenced sample: blood. The chain recombines TRBV6-6 with TRBJ2-4; 7 bases agree with TRBD1. The receptor was derived from a woman aged 55-75 years in good health. CDR3 coding DNA: TGTGCCAGCAGTACCCAGGGGGACCAAAACATTCAGTACTTC. The encoded protein is CASSTQGDQNIQYF.